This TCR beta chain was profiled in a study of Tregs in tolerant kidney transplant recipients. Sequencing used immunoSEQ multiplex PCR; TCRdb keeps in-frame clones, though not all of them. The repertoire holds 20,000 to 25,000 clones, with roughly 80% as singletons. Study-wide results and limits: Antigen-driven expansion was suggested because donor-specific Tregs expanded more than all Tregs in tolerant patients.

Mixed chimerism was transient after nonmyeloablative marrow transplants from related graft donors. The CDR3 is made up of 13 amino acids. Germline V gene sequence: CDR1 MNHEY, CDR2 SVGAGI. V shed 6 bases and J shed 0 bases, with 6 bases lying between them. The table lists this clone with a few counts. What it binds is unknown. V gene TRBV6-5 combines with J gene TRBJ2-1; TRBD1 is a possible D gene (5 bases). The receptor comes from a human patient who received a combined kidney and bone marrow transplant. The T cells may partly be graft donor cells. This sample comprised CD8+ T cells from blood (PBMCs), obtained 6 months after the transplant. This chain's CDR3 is CASRQDSYNEQFF. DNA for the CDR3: TGTGCCAGCAGACAGGACTCCTACAATGAGCAGTTCTTC.